Shown below are 29 T cell receptor beta chains from a single sample sequenced in a study of Graves' ophthalmopathy and Graves' hyperthyroidism. The TCR beta CDR3 regions underwent amplification from RNA transcripts. The first-round RT-PCR employed HTBI primers together with the Qiagen OneStep RT-PCR kit. A multiplex PCR was then performed as the second round. TCRdb reprocessed the multiplex PCR reads with MiXCR, giving one entry per CDR3 protein. The top ten hold around 10% of the sample, which has around 1.1 million distinct CDR3 sequences, roughly 35% seen once. The sample was peripheral blood or thyroid tissue (not recorded which). The origin of the receptors is an adult man with Graves' hyperthyroidism.

This clonotype is a singleton in its sample. The chain couples TRBV20-1 to TRBJ1-5; tentatively, D is TRBD1 (6 bases). Germline CDR1 and CDR2: DFQATT and SNEGSKA (reference sequence). V lost 0 bases and J 2 bases, leaving 20 bases between the germline ends. This CDR3 comprises 18 residues. DNA of the CDR3: TGCAGTGCTAGAGATAGTAAGACGGTGGGGGCCGGCAATCAGCCCCAGCATTTT. Translating it yields CSARDSKTVGAGNQPQHF.

This chain links TRBV11-2 with TRBJ1-4, with a tentative D call TRBD1 (6 bases). Germline V CDR1 and CDR2: SGHAT, FQNNGV. V was cut by 4 bases and J by 12 bases, with 15 bases left in between. This CDR3 comprises 13 residues. CDR3 protein: CASSSGGRGELFF. The CDR3 bases are TGTGCCAGCAGCTCGGGGGGCCGGGGGGAACTGTTTTTT.

This chain joins TRBV7-2 and TRBJ2-5, with TRBD2 matching over 11 bases. This CDR3 region has 16 residues. CDR1 is SGHTA, CDR2 FQGNSA, per germline. The junction had 2 bases not matched to a gene; V was cut back by 0 bases and J by 2 bases. DNA of the CDR3: TGTGCCAGCAGCTTAGCTAGCGGGAGGGGACAAGAGACCCAGTACTTC. Protein product: CASSLASGRGQETQYF.

This sequence joins TRBV29-1 and TRBJ2-7; TRBD1 aligns across 8 bases. The CDR3 is 14 amino acids. The germline CDR1 and CDR2 sequences are SQVTM and ANQGSEA. V trimming: 6 bases; J trimming: 2 bases; junction bases outside the gene matches: 9. Here the CDR3 reads CSVPDRGRAYEQYF. The DNA of the CDR3 is TGCAGCGTCCCCGACAGGGGACGAGCCTACGAGCAGTACTTC.

This clonotype was counted at least ten times. The V call is TRBV7-6, the J call TRBJ1-1; TRBD1 might be the D (5 bases). The V and J ends lost 4 bases and 5 bases respectively, with 17 bases between them. From germline, CDR1 is SGHVS and CDR2 FNYEAQ. This CDR3 region has 15 residues. This CDR3 is CASSSHATVQTEAFF. For the CDR3, the DNA is TGTGCCAGCAGCTCTCACGCGACAGTACAAACTGAAGCTTTCTTT.

The chain combines TRBV5-1 with TRBJ2-7; 10 nucleotides agree with TRBD1. There are 15 residues in the CDR3. From germline, CDR1 is SGHRS and CDR2 YFSETQ. Germline trimming cut 2 bases from V and 2 bases from J; bases unmatched to any gene: 4. This CDR3 reads CASSFTGQGPYEQYF. CDR3 DNA sequence: TGCGCCAGCAGCTTCACGGGACAGGGGCCCTACGAGCAGTACTTC.

Details on this clonotype: The junction does not match germline at one end; this may be a read error. This chain's CDR3 is CASSLSHTYEQYF. CDR3 nucleotides: TGTGCTAGCAGCTTAAGTCATACCTACGAGCAGTACTTC. The chain couples TRBV7-7 to TRBJ2-7; D is uncertain. Per the germline V gene, CDR1 is SSHAT and CDR2 is FNYEAQ (reference sequence). The CDR3 has 13 amino acids.

The table lists this clonotype with many counts. The gene calls are TRBV20-1 and TRBJ2-2, with D perhaps given as TRBD1 or TRBD2 (5 bases each). With 4 bases removed from V and 5 bases from J, the gap between germline ends came to 14 bases. Germline V lookup: CDR1 DFQATT, CDR2 SNEGSKA (reference sequence). The CDR3 runs to 14 residues. CDR3 in DNA: TGCAGTGCTACCTTGATAGGGACGACCGGGGAGCTGTTTTTT. It translates to CSATLIGTTGELFF.

This clonotype showed up just a few times. The CDR3: CASRGGQGPGSPLHF. Written as DNA, the CDR3 is TGCGCCAGCAGGGGCGGACAGGGGCCAGGTTCACCCCTCCACTTT. The chain employs TRBV10-2 and TRBJ1-6; 9 positions agree with TRBD1. Germline-derived CDR1 and CDR2 are WSHSY and SAAADI. This CDR3 has 15 residues. Trimming cost V 6 bases and J 9 bases; bases outside gene matches: 9.

Concerning this clonotype itself: A junction end diverges from the germline sequence, so it may reflect a read error. The chain couples TRBV24-1 to TRBJ1-1, with D uncertain. This CDR3 contains 14 residues. In germline, CDR1 is KGHDR, CDR2 SFDVKD. As DNA, the CDR3 is TGTGCCAGCAGTTTATCTAGAGGGCTGGCTGAAGCTTTCTTT. Residues: CASSLSRGLAEAFF.

The chain couples TRBV5-1 to TRBJ2-6; no definite D call. The CDR3 has 16 residues. CDR1 is SGHRS and CDR2 is YFSETQ in the germline V gene. Trimming left V 0 bases short and J 1 base short, with 8 bases between. CDR3 nucleotides: TGCGCCAGCAGCTTGGAGTTTTTTTCTGGGGCCAACGTCCTGACTTTC. Translated, it gives CASSLEFFSGANVLTF.

V usage is TRBV15 and J usage is TRBJ1-1; D remains ambiguous. Germline V gene lookup returns CDR1 LNHNV and CDR2 YYDKDF (reference sequence). The CDR3 runs 16 residues. V was shortened by 1 base and J by 2 bases, with 14 bases between the two germline ends. This CDR3 is CATSRVPKILNTEAFF. CDR3 nucleotides: TGTGCCACCAGCAGAGTCCCCAAAATATTAAACACTGAAGCTTTCTTT.

The chain recombines TRBV4-1 with TRBJ2-7; D gene ambiguous. The CDR3 spans 14 residues. V shed 1 base and J shed 4 bases, with 11 bases lying between them. Germline V gene lookup returns CDR1 MGHRA and CDR2 YSYEKL. CDR3 loop: CASSQGEKGYEQYF. The DNA of the CDR3 is TGCGCCAGCAGCCAAGGAGAAAAAGGATACGAGCAGTACTTC.

Many counts were recorded for this clonotype. The chain couples TRBV2 to TRBJ2-7, with D possibly matching TRBD2 (7 bases). The CDR3 runs 16 residues. The germline V and J ends were trimmed by 4 bases and 7 bases, with 23 bases remaining between them. Germline V gene data show CDR1 as SNHLY and CDR2 as FYNNEI. CDR3 in DNA: TGTGCCAGCAGTGGGTACGGCAGGGGAATCGGGGGGGAGCAGTACTTC. Translated: CASSGYGRGIGGEQYF.

V is TRBV29-1 and J is TRBJ2-5; D might be TRBD1 or TRBD2, each matching 5 bases. The CDR3 sequence is 13 residues long. Trimming stripped 8 bases from V and 4 bases from J, with 17 bases between. The V gene's germline CDR1 is SQVTM and CDR2 ANQGSEA. CDR3 protein: CSSRRGDRETQYF. The CDR3, as DNA: TGCAGCTCCCGCCGAGGGGACCGAGAGACCCAGTACTTC. Drawing the rest from reference TRBV29-1 and TRBJ2-5, the complete variable domain is SAVISQKPSRDICQRGTSLTIQCQVDSQVTMMFWYRQQPGQSLTLIATANQGSEATYESGFVIDKFPISRPNLTFSTLTVSNMSPEDSSIYLCSSRRGDRETQYFGPGTRLLVL.

In this sample, this clonotype turned up once. The chain has TRBV10-3 and TRBJ2-2; 7 bases fit TRBD1. This CDR3 is built from 14 residues. The trim removed 2 bases at V and 6 bases at J, leaving 3 bases unmatched. Germline CDR1 and CDR2: ENHRY and SYGVKD. The CDR3 is CAISERGGAGELFF. The DNA of the CDR3 is TGTGCCATCAGTGAGCGAGGGGGCGCCGGGGAGCTGTTTTTT.

About this clonotype itself: The CDR3 does not close with the conserved phenylalanine or tryptophan, likely indicating a read error. The genes are TRBV29-1 and TRBJ2-7; D is tentatively TRBD1 or TRBD2 (5 bases each). Between the trimmed V and J ends, which lost 3 bases and 3 bases, there was a span of 9 bases. The CDR3 has 12 residues. Germline V gene sequence: CDR1 SQVTM, CDR2 ANQGSEA. DNA of the CDR3: TGCAGCGTTGAGGGGGAACTCTACGAGCAGTACCTC. Translated: CSVEGELYEQYL.

The CDR3 here is CAIGTGGRNTEAFF. The CDR3 region has the DNA TGTGCCATCGGGACAGGGGGTAGGAACACTGAAGCTTTCTTT. The chain joins TRBV10-3 to TRBJ1-1; 11 bases line up with TRBD1. V lost 8 bases to trimming and J lost 1 base; unmatched junction nucleotides: 3. This CDR3 is 14 amino acids long. Germline values: CDR1 ENHRY, CDR2 SYGVKD.

The chain has TRBV15 and TRBJ1-5; TRBD1 might be the D (5 bases). Germline CDR1 LNHNV, CDR2 YYDKDF (reference sequence). Trimming removed 3 bases at V and 4 bases at J, with 13 bases between. The CDR3 has 15 residues. CDR3 loop: CATSSPRGENQPQHF. CDR3 sequence (DNA): TGTGCCACCAGCAGCCCTAGGGGCGAGAATCAGCCCCAGCATTTT.

Points on this clonotype: At one of its ends the junction is not consistent with the germline gene, which may arise from a read error. This chain uses TRBV2 with TRBJ2-7; perhaps TRBD2 as D (6 bases). Looked up from germline, CDR1 is SNHLY and CDR2 is FYNNEI. The CDR3 has 15 amino acids. This chain's CDR3 is CASSHQVSGSYEQYF. In nucleotides, the CDR3 is TGCGCCAGCAGCCACCAGGTTAGCGGCTCCTACGAGCAGTACTTC.

The CDR3 is CSGGDEKLFF. The CDR3 bases are TGCAGCGGGGGTGATGAAAAACTGTTTTTT. The J gene is TRBJ1-4, the V gene TRBV29-1; no definite D call. This CDR3 has 10 residues. CDR1 and CDR2 (germline): SQVTM, ANQGSEA. V gave up 7 bases and J gave up 6 bases, with 6 bases separating them. The full variable domain, with the rest looked up from reference TRBV29-1 and TRBJ1-4, is SAVISQKPSRDICQRGTSLTIQCQVDSQVTMMFWYRQQPGQSLTLIATANQGSEATYESGFVIDKFPISRPNLTFSTLTVSNMSPEDSSIYLCSGGDEKLFFGSGTQLSVL.

The rearrangement joins TRBV7-8 to TRBJ2-2; TRBD2 is a possible D gene (5 bases). This CDR3 comprises 12 residues. CDR1 is SGHVS, CDR2 FQNEAQ, per germline. The DNA of the CDR3 is TGTGCTAGGAGGCAGCCCACCGGGGAGCTGTTTTTT. As protein: CARRQPTGELFF.

This clonotype was recorded at least ten times. The V gene is TRBV7-9, the J gene TRBJ1-1, with a possible D match to TRBD1 (6 bases). Trimming removed 5 bases at V and 1 base at J, with 17 bases between. The CDR3 is 16 amino acids. Looked up from germline, CDR1 is SEHNR and CDR2 is FQNEAQ (reference sequence). The CDR3 is CASSPGAADWNTEAFF. Here the CDR3 DNA reads TGTGCCAGCAGCCCAGGGGCGGCGGACTGGAACACTGAAGCTTTCTTT.

This clonotype was seen repeatedly, ten times or more. This sequence joins TRBV10-3 and TRBJ1-2; 9 bases map to TRBD1. CDR3 length equals 13 residues. The V gene's germline CDR1 is ENHRY and CDR2 SYGVKD. V trimming: 10 bases; J trimming: 3 bases; junction bases outside the gene matches: 6. The CDR3 bases are TGTGCCAGCAAACAGGGGGCCGACTATGGCTACACCTTC. Protein: CASKQGADYGYTF.

This clonotype was detected a few times. The CDR3 reads CAISVPGFSGNTIYF. The CDR3 DNA sequence: TGTGCCATCAGTGTCCCAGGGTTCTCTGGAAACACCATATATTTT. The chain links TRBV10-3 to TRBJ1-3; D may be TRBD1 (5 bases). From germline, CDR1 is ENHRY and CDR2 SYGVKD. Deletions cut 4 bases from V and 0 bases from J, with 10 bases between. The CDR3 contains 15 residues.

The chain carries TRBV15 and TRBJ2-7, with 9 bases matching TRBD1. The DNA end lines up better with TRBJ2-1; the J call may be wrong. Germline lookup yields CDR1 LNHNV and CDR2 YYDKDF (reference sequence). The CDR3 sequence is 15 residues long. In DNA, the CDR3 is TGTGCCACCAGCCCCCGACAGGGGGGTTACAATGAGCAGTTCTTC. Protein sequence: CATSPRQGGYNEQFF.

The sample holds many counts of this clonotype. J is TRBJ2-7 and V is TRBV20-1; 7 nucleotides agree with TRBD1. V lost 3 bases to trimming and J lost 3 bases; unmatched junction nucleotides: 5. Germline V gives CDR1 DFQATT, CDR2 SNEGSKA (reference sequence). This CDR3 region has 13 residues. CDR3 nucleotide sequence: TGCAGTGCTAGGGGGACAGAGAACTACGAGCAGTACTTC. It yields the protein CSARGTENYEQYF.

As regards this clonotype: The junction departs from germline at one end; a sequencing error may be responsible. The chain employs TRBV29-1 and TRBJ2-5; possible D gene TRBD2, 6 bases. The CDR3 has 13 residues. CDR1 and CDR2 (germline): SQVTM, ANQGSEA. This chain's CDR3 is CSVAGRRGEAQYF. Here the CDR3 DNA reads TGCAGCGTTGCAGGGAGGAGAGGAGAGGCCCAGTACTTC.

Ten or more counts support this clonotype. The chain couples TRBV7-2 to TRBJ2-7; D possibly corresponds to TRBD2 (6 bases). The CDR3 has 14 residues. Looked up from germline, CDR1 is SGHTA and CDR2 is FQGNSA. The V gene lost 5 bases and the J gene lost 3 bases, with 14 bases spanning the gap. CDR3: CASSPWDFYYEQYF. The CDR3 DNA reads as TGTGCCAGCAGCCCGTGGGACTTCTACTACGAGCAGTACTTC.